Listed below are T cell receptor beta chains from one sample, sequenced in a study of vaccination and CD4 T cells after COVID-19. TCRdb itself ran the PCR reads through MiXCR, one entry per CDR3 protein. The sample has 20,000 to 30,000 distinct CDR3 sequences, around 67% seen once. No antigen is known for these receptors. Sequences were derived from CD4+ T cells from blood, cultured in vitro, sampled after SARS-CoV-2 vaccination. These receptors were obtained from a human donor who received a COVID-19 vaccine. CDR3s include the opening cysteine and the closing phenylalanine or tryptophan. The D gene is left open where the match is weak. Clone size appears in some rows only: once, few, many, or a class for an expanded clone.

v_call	d_call	clone_size	j_call	cdr3_nt	cdr3_aa
TRBV12-3/TRBV12-4	-	few	TRBJ1-5	TGTGCCAGCAGTAGACAGGGCAATCAGCCCCAGCATTTT	CASSRQGNQPQHF
TRBV2	-	-	TRBJ1-5	TGTGCCAGCAGTTCCGACAGCAATCAGCCCCAGCATTTT	CASSSDSNQPQHF
TRBV12-3/TRBV12-4	TRBD1	-	TRBJ1-2	TGTGCCAGCAGTTTTGCGAGACAGGGGAGCGTTGGCTACACCTTC	CASSFARQGSVGYTF
TRBV24-1	TRBD2	-	TRBJ2-1	TGTGCCACCAGTACACCGGGACCCACGGGGAGGGATGAGCAGTTCTTC	CATSTPGPTGRDEQFF
TRBV19	TRBD1	-	TRBJ1-5	TGTGCCAGTAGCCTTTCACGGACAGGGATTGGTCAGCCCCAGCATTTT	CASSLSRTGIGQPQHF
TRBV6-2/TRBV6-3	-	-	TRBJ2-5	TGTGCCAGCAGTTACCCAGACACTCCAAGGGAGACCCAGTACTTC	CASSYPDTPRETQYF
TRBV12-3/TRBV12-4	TRBD1	-	TRBJ1-5	TGTGCCAGCAGTTTTGCTTCGTATGGCAGGGGGCTCCAGCCCCAGCATTTT	CASSFASYGRGLQPQHF
TRBV7-2	TRBD2	-	TRBJ2-3	TGTGCCAGCAGCTCCTATAGCGGGGGGGCAACAGATACGCAGTATTTT	CASSSYSGGATDTQYF
TRBV12-3/TRBV12-4	-	-	TRBJ2-3	TGTGCCAGCAGTTTATCTACACACACAGATACGCAGTATTTT	CASSLSTHTDTQYF
TRBV19	-	-	TRBJ1-6	TGTGCCAGTAGACAGTATAATTCACCCCTCCACTTT	CASRQYNSPLHF
TRBV29-1	-	few	TRBJ2-7	TGCAGCGTCCTCTCCCGGGGTATCTACGAGCAGTACTTC	CSVLSRGIYEQYF
TRBV2	-	-	TRBJ2-7	TGTGCCAGCAGTGAAGCGCTCAGGGCCGGGGGGCAGTACTTC	CASSEALRAGGQYF
TRBV5-4	TRBD1	-	TRBJ1-6	TGTGCCAGCAGCTTTAACGGACAGGGGAATTCACCCCTCCACTTT	CASSFNGQGNSPLHF
TRBV12-3/TRBV12-4	-	-	TRBJ2-7	TGTGCCAGCAGTTTAGAGTGGGGCTACGAGCAGTACTTC	CASSLEWGYEQYF
TRBV7-6	-	-	TRBJ2-5	TGTGCCAGCAGCTTAGTAACAGGGAAAGAGACCCAGTACTTC	CASSLVTGKETQYF
TRBV12-3/TRBV12-4	-	-	TRBJ2-5	TGTGCCAGCAGTTCGCGCGGCCTAGCTGGGGAGACCCAGTACTTC	CASSSRGLAGETQYF
TRBV19	-	-	TRBJ1-1	TGTGCCAGTAGCCTCTATGAGAACACTGAAGCTTTCTTT	CASSLYENTEAFF
TRBV6-1	-	few	TRBJ1-2	TGTGCCAGCAGTGAAACGTCCGACATCGACTATGGCTACACCTTC	CASSETSDIDYGYTF
TRBV6-2/TRBV6-3	-	-	TRBJ2-5	TGTGCCAGCAGTTACCCAGGGGGGCCGGAGACCCAGTACTTC	CASSYPGGPETQYF
TRBV6-5	TRBD1	-	TRBJ1-5	TGTGCCAGCAGTTCCCGGGGACAGGGCGTCGGGCAGCCCCAGCATTTT	CASSSRGQGVGQPQHF
TRBV21-1	-	-	TRBJ1-2	TGTGCCGGAACCTATGGCTACACCTTC	CAGTYGYTF
TRBV7-2	TRBD1	-	TRBJ1-2	TGTGCCAGCAGCTTAACAGGGGAGGGTAATAGTGGCTACACCTTC	CASSLTGEGNSGYTF
TRBV20-1	TRBD1	-	TRBJ1-3	TGCAGTGCTTTGACAGGGGTAGGAAACACCATATATTTT	CSALTGVGNTIYF
TRBV12-3/TRBV12-4	TRBD1	-	TRBJ1-3	TGTGCCAGCAGTTTCAGGGGGCTACGGAGTGGAAACACCATATATTTT	CASSFRGLRSGNTIYF
TRBV7-3	-	-	TRBJ2-1	TGTGCCAGCAGCTTAGATCGGAACAATGAGCAGTTCTTC	CASSLDRNNEQFF
TRBV20-1	-	-	TRBJ1-1	TGCAGTGCTAGAGTGGCCCCCCCGAGGGCCACTGAAGCTTTCTTT	CSARVAPPRATEAFF
TRBV7-2	TRBD2	-	TRBJ2-7	TGTGCCAGCAGCTTGAGGCTAGCGGGGGTCGAGCAGTACTTC	CASSLRLAGVEQYF
TRBV20-1	TRBD2	-	TRBJ2-5	TGCAGTGCTATCCTCGGGACTAGCGGGGGGGCCGTCGTGAAGACCCAGTACTTC	CSAILGTSGGAVVKTQYF
TRBV7-8	-	-	TRBJ1-5	TGTGCCAGCAGCTTTCGAGACAGTGGCAATCAGCCCCAGCATTTT	CASSFRDSGNQPQHF
TRBV20-1	TRBD1	few	TRBJ1-2	TGCAGTGCTAGAAACCCAATGAAGGACAGGGCCAATGGCTACACCTTC	CSARNPMKDRANGYTF
TRBV19	-	-	TRBJ1-2	TGTGCCAGTAGTATCAAACAGGGAGACTATGGCTACACCTTC	CASSIKQGDYGYTF
TRBV20-1	TRBD1	-	TRBJ1-6	TGCAGTGCTAGCGGACAGGGGATCGATTCACCCCTCCACTTT	CSASGQGIDSPLHF
TRBV12-3/TRBV12-4	-	-	TRBJ2-5	TGTGCCAGCAGTTTTGATTTTTCGGCGCGGGGCCAAGAGACCCAGTACTTC	CASSFDFSARGQETQYF
TRBV20-1	TRBD2	-	TRBJ2-3	TGCAGTGCTAGAGGGGGACTAGCGGGGGAGTCCCCAGATACGCAGTATTTT	CSARGGLAGESPDTQYF
TRBV30	-	-	TRBJ2-1	TGTGCCTGGAGTCCCCGAGATTATGAGCAGTTCTTC	CAWSPRDYEQFF
TRBV20-1	-	-	TRBJ2-5	TGCAGTGCCGCTCCTATCCAAGAGACCCAGTACTTC	CSAAPIQETQYF
TRBV19	TRBD1	-	TRBJ1-5	TGTGCCAGTAGCAGTCCCGGGACAGGTGGCGGTAATCAGCCCCAGCATTTT	CASSSPGTGGGNQPQHF
TRBV20-1	-	few	TRBJ1-2	TGCAGTGCTAGGGGTCAGGAGAACTATGGCTACACCTTC	CSARGQENYGYTF
TRBV7-3	TRBD2	few	TRBJ2-5	TGTGCCAGCAGCTTAACTTCGAGCGGGGGGGCTCGAGAGACCCAGTACTTC	CASSLTSSGGARETQYF
TRBV6-1	-	-	TRBJ1-6	TGTGCCAGCAGCCTTGGGGGTAATTCACCCCTCCACTTT	CASSLGGNSPLHF
TRBV29-1	-	-	TRBJ2-1	TGCAGCGTTGGTGAGGACCCCCTGAGCTCCTACAATGAGCAGTTCTTC	CSVGEDPLSSYNEQFF
TRBV27	-	few	TRBJ2-2	TGTGCCAGCAGTTTCCAACATAACACCGGGGAGCTGTTTTTT	CASSFQHNTGELFF
TRBV5-8	TRBD1	-	TRBJ1-2	TGTGCCAGCAGGGAGAGGACAGGGCCAAGGGGTGGCTACACCTTC	CASRERTGPRGGYTF
TRBV21-1	-	-	TRBJ2-5	TGTGCCAGCAGCAAAGTTAGCAACGGGGGGGATCGGACCCAAGAGACCCAGTACTTC	CASSKVSNGGDRTQETQYF
TRBV24-1	TRBD1	-	TRBJ1-2	TGTGCCACCAGTGCACGGGACAGGGGAGTTGGCTACACCTTC	CATSARDRGVGYTF
TRBV21-1	-	-	TRBJ2-1	TGTGCCAGCAGCAAAGGTGTCAGGCCTACTGAGCAGTTCTTC	CASSKGVRPTEQFF
TRBV24-1	-	-	TRBJ2-2	TGTGCCACCGGGGGCCAGGTGTACACCGGGGAGCTGTTTTTT	CATGGQVYTGELFF
TRBV7-8	TRBD1	-	TRBJ2-3	TGTGCCAGCAGCTTACAGGTGACAGGGTTCACAGATACGCAGTATTTT	CASSLQVTGFTDTQYF
TRBV6-1	-	-	TRBJ2-5	TGTGCCAGCAGACCCCTCAGGGGTGGAGAGACCCAGTACTTC	CASRPLRGGETQYF
TRBV2	-	-	TRBJ2-7	TGTGCCAGCAGATTCGGGGACGAGCAGTACTTC	CASRFGDEQYF
TRBV20-1	TRBD2	-	TRBJ2-5	TGCAGTGCTAGAGATCTACTAGCGGGGTTGGAGACCCAGTACTTC	CSARDLLAGLETQYF
TRBV24-1	TRBD1	-	TRBJ2-2	TGTGCCACCAGTGACTCGACAGGGGGCCGAACCGGGGAGCTGTTTTTT	CATSDSTGGRTGELFF
TRBV6-1	-	once	TRBJ1-2	TGTGCCAGCTCGGCAGGGAAGGACTATGGCTACACCTTC	CASSAGKDYGYTF
TRBV7-9	-	few	TRBJ1-4	TGTGCCAGCAGCTCCAGGGTACTTGGGGAAAAACTGTTTTTT	CASSSRVLGEKLFF
TRBV6-1	-	-	TRBJ1-2	TGTGCCAGCAGTGCTGAAACCGGTACGGGCTACACCTTC	CASSAETGTGYTF
TRBV7-2	-	few	TRBJ1-4	TGTGCCAGCAGCTTAGCTACAGGGACGGAACTGTTTTTT	CASSLATGTELFF
TRBV19	-	-	TRBJ1-5	TGTGCCAGTAGTATCGGGGGTGGAAGCAATCAGCCCCAGCATTTT	CASSIGGGSNQPQHF